This record covers a single T cell receptor beta chain. Enrollees, about 18 to 90 years old, lived in 24 US areas. Assignments of participants to cohorts depended upon their own reported clinical history. The germline V gene encodes CDR1 LGHNA and CDR2 YSLEER. The CDR3 runs to 16 residues. Trimming cost V 2 bases and J 5 bases; bases outside gene matches: 7. The data belong to a study of blood T cell repertoires in COVID-19. Per the study methods: For nucleated cells, counts were estimated from reference gene primer amplification. This table comes from immunoSEQ multiplex PCR, and its TCRdb copy is limited to in-frame clones, with some not included. From that table come the V and J calls and clone size; the DNA was used to work out D and trimming. This sample has 300,000 to 400,000 clones, with 80% to 90% found just once.

The sample taken for sequencing was PBMCs or T cells enriched from blood (not recorded which). J is TRBJ2-3 and V is TRBV4-3; 10 nucleotides line up with TRBD2. The receptor's source is a woman between 40 and 55 years old with acute COVID-19. CDR3 in amino acids: CASSQLQAGGLDTQYF. Written as DNA, the CDR3 is TGCGCCAGCAGCCAACTTCAAGCGGGAGGGTTAGATACGCAGTATTTT.